These T cell receptor beta chains were read from a single sample in a study of shared clonotypes between healthy human individuals. The method was immunoSEQ multiplex PCR; TCRdb's version includes in-frame clones alone and lacks a portion of them. The sample shows around 2,000,000 clones, about 95% of them seen only once. Material: naive CD8+ T cells sorted from blood. The receptors originated from a man between 18 and 35 years old in good health. Both conserved end residues are part of each CDR3. The D gene is left open where the match is weak.

TRBD2,TRBV5-1,TRBJ2-3,CASSLGTSGLSTDTQYF
.,TRBV6-5,TRBJ2-7,CASSYSVPTYEQYF
TRBD1,TRBV10-3,TRBJ2-7,CAISDGTGGAYEQYF
.,TRBV6-5,TRBJ1-3,CASSQGLGSLNTIYF
TRBD1,TRBV10-3,TRBJ1-3,CAISESPGGGNTIYF
.,TRBV4-1,TRBJ1-1,CASSQDRPGEAFF
TRBD2,TRBV27,TRBJ2-4,CASSWTGGPNIQYF
.,TRBV25-1,TRBJ1-1,CASSLENTEAFF
.,TRBV5-4,TRBJ2-3,CASSLWDNPTDTQYF
.,TRBV25-1,TRBJ2-7,CASSEFRRGTYEQYF
TRBD2,TRBV27,TRBJ2-1,CASSSTSGGYNEQFF
TRBD1,TRBV5-1,TRBJ2-7,CASSLGQGNFYEQYF
.,TRBV4-1,TRBJ2-1,CASSQTGQRDEQFF
TRBD2,TRBV14,TRBJ2-7,CASSLRSSGDTYEQYF
TRBD1,TRBV7-9,TRBJ1-1,CASSRDSLNTEAFF
.,TRBV6-5,TRBJ2-7,CASSYRAEYEQYF
TRBD1,TRBV7-9,TRBJ1-1,CASSLAQGAFTEAFF
.,TRBV30,TRBJ2-3,CAWSEIPGDLWRADTQYF
TRBD1,TRBV5-1,TRBJ2-7,CASSEDGDSSYEQYF
.,TRBV7-2,TRBJ2-7,CASSLAVYEQYF
.,TRBV9,TRBJ2-2,CASSSRTGELFF
.,TRBV28,TRBJ2-2,CASSLPDSYTGELFF
.,TRBV4-1,TRBJ1-1,CASSQEGPWVESNTEAFF
.,TRBV7-9,TRBJ2-2,CASSLGGSTGELFF
TRBD2,TRBV10-1,TRBJ2-3,CASSESKLGLAFTDTQYF
TRBD2,TRBV7-8,TRBJ2-7,CASSPFGGGPQEYEQYF
TRBD2,TRBV13,TRBJ2-5,CASSSGGQETQYF
TRBD1,TRBV11-2,TRBJ2-7,CASSWGQFVYEQYF
TRBD2,TRBV4-1,TRBJ2-7,CASSQLAGVYYEQYF
.,TRBV6-5,TRBJ2-7,CASSYELGSSYEQYF
TRBD1,TRBV6-1,TRBJ1-1,CASRAGGETEAFF
.,TRBV30,TRBJ2-7,CAWSLDRTSYEQYF
.,TRBV27,TRBJ1-2,CASSLREGQYGYTF
.,TRBV4-1,TRBJ2-3,CASSQGPDGTDTQYF
.,TRBV27,TRBJ1-3,CASSYDRSSGNTIYF
TRBD1,TRBV5-1,TRBJ2-1,CASSLDGTDISYNEQFF
.,TRBV6-5,TRBJ2-1,CASSLSANEQFF
.,TRBV5-6,TRBJ1-3,CASSPWKGTGNTIYF
.,TRBV19,TRBJ1-1,CASTPWGAGIEAFF
TRBD2,TRBV30,TRBJ2-3,CAWSSSGVTDTQYF
.,TRBV4-2,TRBJ2-3,CASSHLGGDTQYF
.,TRBV11-2,TRBJ2-1,CASILGHLGVNEQFF
.,TRBV6-4,TRBJ2-7,CASSPTGRGYEQYF
.,TRBV7-9,TRBJ1-4,CASSLEGTWNEKLFF
.,TRBV4-1,TRBJ1-1,CASSQGEGLAEAFF
.,TRBV7-8,TRBJ2-1,CASSLVWSSLNNEQFF
TRBD2,TRBV25-1,TRBJ2-3,CASSSLAGGWADTQYF
.,TRBV4-1,TRBJ2-7,CASSQEWGLQGGEQYF